This note documents a single T cell receptor (beta chain) sequence. The data derive from a study of blood T cell repertoires in COVID-19. The V and J ends lost 1 base and 8 bases, in that order; junction bases with no gene match: 5. The germline V gene encodes CDR1 SGHTA and CDR2 FQGNSA. The CDR3 loop spans 15 amino acids. Categorization into cohorts depended on clinical history that participants reported. All recovered Cohort 3 donors got two negative PCRs, got clearance, or saw symptom resolution. Method: immunoSEQ multiplex PCR; TCRdb's copy keeps in-frame clones and lacks some. The repertoire includes a few hundred thousand clones, approximately 90% of them detected once, and about 1.2% sits in the top ten.

This sequence joins TRBV7-2 and TRBJ1-2; the match to TRBD1 covers 12 bases. This sequence was found in a woman between 18 and 29 years old who had recovered from COVID-19. Sequences were obtained from PBMCs or T cells enriched from blood (not recorded which). CDR3 residues: CASSLEGTGGLGYTF. In DNA, the CDR3 is TGTGCCAGCAGCTTAGAGGGGACAGGGGGCTTAGGCTACACCTTC.